Listed below are T cell receptor beta chains from one sample, sequenced in a study of T-cell memory formation after mild COVID-19. TCRdb used MiXCR to reprocess the 5' RACE reads, holding one entry per CDR3 protein. The table has about 29,000 distinct CDR3 sequences, 12% seen once. Material: PBMCs or a T cell subset sorted from them (not recorded which). The receptors shown here come from an adult woman who had mild COVID-19 (a few samples of this study predate the infection). Cell type and time point are not known. Each CDR3 is given with its conserved first and last residue. A D gene is named only where the DNA matches it firmly. The size field is filled for only some rows; it gives once, few, many or a size class.

j_gene,abundance,v_gene,d_gene,CDR3nt,CDR3aa
TRBJ2-1,many,TRBV9,TRBD2,TGTGCCAGCAGCGCCCGACTAGCCGTCTCCTACAATGAGCAGTTCTTC,CASSARLAVSYNEQFF
TRBJ2-1,.,TRBV12-3/TRBV12-4,TRBD1,TGTGCCAGCAGCCGGACAGGGGGCGCGTACAATGAGCAGTTCTTC,CASSRTGGAYNEQFF
TRBJ2-7,few,TRBV2,.,TGTGCCAGCAGTGAATTGGGGAGTCTAGGGGCCGAGCAGTACTTC,CASSELGSLGAEQYF
TRBJ1-2,many,TRBV2,.,TGTGCCAGCAGTGTTACAGTCGTTAACTATGGCTACACCTTC,CASSVTVVNYGYTF
TRBJ2-4,many,TRBV29-1,.,TGCAGCGGTGAGCTAGCTAACATTCAGTACTTC,CSGELANIQYF
TRBJ1-1,many,TRBV10-3,.,TGTGCCTCCTCAGGGAGAACTGAAGCTTTCTTT,CASSGRTEAFF
TRBJ2-1,.,TRBV3-1,.,TGTGCCAGCAGCCAACAGGGGTTTAGGAACAATGAGCAGTTCTTC,CASSQQGFRNNEQFF
TRBJ2-3,.,TRBV23-1,.,TGCGCCAGCAGTCAATCTTTACACGTGCAGGGGGGACGCACAGATACGCAGTATTTT,CASSQSLHVQGGRTDTQYF
TRBJ1-1,many,TRBV7-9,.,TGTGCCAGCAGCTTAGGTTGGGGCCCGAACACTGAAGCTTTCTTT,CASSLGWGPNTEAFF
TRBJ2-3,.,TRBV7-9,.,TGTGCCAGCATCCTATCCGGCTCAGGAGTGTCAGATACGCAGTATTTT,CASILSGSGVSDTQYF
TRBJ1-5,many,TRBV16,TRBD1,TGTGCCAGCAGCCGATCCAGGGGGCCTCAGCCCCAGCATTTT,CASSRSRGPQPQHF
TRBJ2-7,many,TRBV5-1,.,TGCGCCAGCAGCCCGATAGGCGGAGACGAGCAGTACTTC,CASSPIGGDEQYF
TRBJ2-5,many,TRBV29-1,TRBD1,TGCAGCGTCGGGGGACAGGAGCAGTACTTC,CSVGGQEQYF
TRBJ2-7,.,TRBV19,TRBD2,TGTGCCAGTAGTACAGCGGGGGCCGGCTACGAGCAGTACTTC,CASSTAGAGYEQYF
TRBJ2-7,.,TRBV19,TRBD1,TGTGCCAGTAGTACACGCGCGGGACAGGGAAATTCCTACGAGCAGTACTTC,CASSTRAGQGNSYEQYF
TRBJ2-1,many,TRBV7-2,.,TGTGCCAGCAGCTTATCTTGGCTAGCCAACAATGAGCAGTTCTTC,CASSLSWLANNEQFF
TRBJ2-7,many,TRBV30,.,TGCGCTAGGGGCAGGGGGACTCACGAGCAGTACTTC,CARGRGTHEQYF
TRBJ2-5,many,TRBV12-3/TRBV12-4,TRBD1,TGTGCCAGCGGGACAGGGGGCCACGAGACCCAGTACTTC,CASGTGGHETQYF
TRBJ2-3,many,TRBV12-3/TRBV12-4,TRBD2,TGTGCCAGCAGCCCTTTATCCCAAGCGGGGGACTTCCGGGATACGCAGTATTTT,CASSPLSQAGDFRDTQYF
TRBJ1-1,medium-sized,TRBV7-9,TRBD1,TGTGCCAGCAGCTCCCCGGACAGGACCGCCGGAACTTTCTTT,CASSSPDRTAGTFF
TRBJ1-1,.,TRBV18,.,TGTGCCAGCTCACCACATCCACCCACCCAGAACACTGAAGCTTTCTTT,CASSPHPPTQNTEAFF
TRBJ1-6,.,TRBV5-5,TRBD1,TGTGCCAGCAGCCCCGGGACAGGCCTTTATAATTCACCCCTCCACTTT,CASSPGTGLYNSPLHF
TRBJ2-7,many,TRBV12-3/TRBV12-4,.,TGTGCCAGCAGTTTGGAGCGGTACAGCTCCTACGAGCAGTACTTC,CASSLERYSSYEQYF
TRBJ2-3,many,TRBV6-5,TRBD1,TGTGCCAGCAGGACAGGGCTGATCACTAGCACAGATACGCAGTATTTT,CASRTGLITSTDTQYF
TRBJ2-3,few,TRBV11-3,TRBD2,TGTGCCAGCAGCTTAGGGACAGCGGGGGGAAGAACAGATACGCAGTATTTT,CASSLGTAGGRTDTQYF
TRBJ1-5,many,TRBV6-2/TRBV6-3,TRBD1,TGTGCCAGCAGTTACAGGACAGGATTCGTTCCCCAGCATTTT,CASSYRTGFVPQHF
TRBJ1-3,once,TRBV6-6,TRBD1,TGTGCCAGCAGTTACTCGTACAGGGGGAGCTCTGGAAACACCATATATTTT,CASSYSYRGSSGNTIYF
TRBJ2-3,many,TRBV30,.,TGTGCCTGTAGATGGGGACTGCGCACAGATACGCAGTATTTT,CACRWGLRTDTQYF
TRBJ1-6,many,TRBV10-2,.,TGCGCCAGCAGCCGAACAGGGCACCGAAATTCGGGTTCACCCCTCCACTTT,CASSRTGHRNSGSPLHF
TRBJ2-1,few,TRBV18,.,TGTGCCAGCTCACCACTAGGCAGTGGGCGCAATGAGCAGTTCTTC,CASSPLGSGRNEQFF
TRBJ1-1,many,TRBV7-2,.,TGTGCCAGCAGCTTTGCCCGCCAAGCTTTCTTT,CASSFARQAFF
TRBJ2-3,many,TRBV5-1,.,TGCGCCAGCACCCTAACAGCGGGCGGAGATACGCAGTATTTT,CASTLTAGGDTQYF
TRBJ2-2,many,TRBV19,TRBD1,TGTGCCAGTAGAACAGGGGGCGAGTTGACCGGGGAGCTGTTTTTT,CASRTGGELTGELFF
TRBJ2-3,.,TRBV5-6,.,TGTGCCAGCAGCGGCACAGCGGCAGATACGCAGTATTTT,CASSGTAADTQYF
TRBJ2-7,many,TRBV25-1,TRBD2,TGTGCCAGCGGGGGGGGGTCGGAGGGAGTAGAGCAGTACTTT,CASGGGSEGVEQYF
TRBJ1-3,many,TRBV6-6,.,TGTGCCAGCAGTTACGTTGAGAGCTCTGGAAACACCATATATTTT,CASSYVESSGNTIYF
TRBJ2-1,many,TRBV4-3,TRBD1,TGCGCCAGCAGCCAAGATACATTCCGGACAGGGTACAATGAGCAGTTCTTC,CASSQDTFRTGYNEQFF
TRBJ2-3,many,TRBV5-4,TRBD2,TGTGCCAGCAGCTCGGGACTAGCGTTCACAGATACGCAGTATTTT,CASSSGLAFTDTQYF
TRBJ2-3,many,TRBV6-2/TRBV6-3,TRBD2,TGTGCCAGCAGTTACGGCGAGCTAGCGGGAGGGAGCACAGATACGCAGTATTTT,CASSYGELAGGSTDTQYF
TRBJ1-6,few,TRBV2,.,TGTGCCAGCAGTGAATTGGCAGTGGGGGGGTATAATTCACCCCTCCACTTT,CASSELAVGGYNSPLHF
TRBJ1-3,many,TRBV4-1,.,TGCGCCAGCAGCCAAGTCCCCGGCCCAAGCTCTGGAAACACCATATATTTT,CASSQVPGPSSGNTIYF
TRBJ1-5,many,TRBV5-5,.,TGTGCCAGCAGCTACGTTGGGGGCGGTGGGCAGCCCCAGCATTTT,CASSYVGGGGQPQHF
TRBJ2-2,many,TRBV7-2,.,TGTGCCAGCAGCTTAACCGGGCGGATGAACACCGGGGAGCTGTTTTTT,CASSLTGRMNTGELFF
TRBJ2-1,many,TRBV7-9,.,TGTGCCAGCAGCTTATTCAGCAATGAGCAGTTCTTC,CASSLFSNEQFF
TRBJ1-4,many,TRBV9,.,TGTGCCAGCAGCGTCCAAGGATCTAATGAAAAACTGTTTTTT,CASSVQGSNEKLFF
TRBJ1-2,many,TRBV7-2,TRBD1,TGTGCCAGCAGCTTAGGGACAGGGTTAGTAGGTGGCTACACCTTC,CASSLGTGLVGGYTF
TRBJ2-3,many,TRBV7-2,TRBD2,TGTGCCAGCAGCTTAGGGGCAGGGCGGGGGGCTAATACGCAGTATTTT,CASSLGAGRGANTQYF
TRBJ2-5,many,TRBV5-1,.,TGCGCCAGCAACCCTAAAGTTCGGTTGGGAGAGACCCAGTACTTC,CASNPKVRLGETQYF
TRBJ2-4,many,TRBV3-1,.,TGTGCCAGCAGCCAAGAATGGGCAACACCTAACATTCAGTACTTC,CASSQEWATPNIQYF
TRBJ1-2,many,TRBV3-1,.,TGTGCCAGCAGCCCGGGACCGCGATACACCTATGGCTACACCTTC,CASSPGPRYTYGYTF
TRBJ2-3,many,TRBV15,.,TGTGCCACCAGCACCCAGGAGAGGCCCTTTTATAGCACAGATACGCAGTATTTT,CATSTQERPFYSTDTQYF
TRBJ2-1,many,TRBV5-1,TRBD1,TGCGCCAGCAGCTCACAACCGGGACAGGGGGTGACAGAGCAGTTCTTC,CASSSQPGQGVTEQFF
TRBJ1-3,many,TRBV9,.,TGTGCCAGCAGCCTCCGGGGACAACCAGGGGGAAACACCATATATTTT,CASSLRGQPGGNTIYF
TRBJ2-1,.,TRBV20-1,TRBD2,TGCAGTGCTAGAGACGCTAGCGGGAGGACCCAGAGCTTCTCATACAATGAGCAGTTCTTC,CSARDASGRTQSFSYNEQFF
TRBJ2-1,many,TRBV27,TRBD2,TGTGCCAGCAGTCCGCCACTAGCGGGACACAATGAGCAGTTCTTC,CASSPPLAGHNEQFF
TRBJ2-2,many,TRBV4-2,.,TGTGCCAGCAGCCAAGAACAAGGACGCACCGGGGAGCTGTTTTTT,CASSQEQGRTGELFF
TRBJ2-1,many,TRBV9,.,TGTGCCAGCAGCGTAGGAAGGGGCTCCTACAATGAGCAGTTCTTC,CASSVGRGSYNEQFF
TRBJ1-6,many,TRBV9,.,TGTGCCAGCAGCGTAGGAGGGGGAGAGAATTCACCCCTCCACTTT,CASSVGGGENSPLHF
TRBJ2-5,many,TRBV10-3,TRBD2,TGTGCCACCGTAGGTGGGGTAGCGGGAACCGGAGAGACCCAGTACTTC,CATVGGVAGTGETQYF
TRBJ1-6,many,TRBV5-5,.,TGTGCCAGCAGCCCAGGGATCGCCCTCCACTTT,CASSPGIALHF